The T cell receptor beta chain under discussion was sequenced for a study of blood T cell repertoires in COVID-19. Overall study context: The analysed material was cDNA or gDNA that came from T cells, B-cell-depleted T cells, or PBMCs.

The authors' processing: For nucleated cells, counts were estimated from reference gene primer amplification. Profiled with immunoSEQ multiplex PCR; TCRdb holds only in-frame clones, not every one. Clone size and the V and J calls come from that table; the DNA yielded D and trimming. The table lists about 150,000 clones, about 79% of them singletons. Germline V lookup: CDR1 MNHEY, CDR2 SVGEGT. With V trimmed by 4 bases and J by 6 bases, 5 bases remained unmatched. The CDR3 loop spans 14 amino acids. Donors of Cohort 3 who recovered were those that had two negative PCRs, clearance, or symptom resolution.

The chain couples TRBV6-2 or TRBV6-3 to TRBJ1-2, with 10 bases matching TRBD1. The TCR comes from a man aged 45 to 65 who had recovered from COVID-19. The sequencing sample was made of PBMCs or T cells enriched from blood (not recorded which). CDR3 in DNA: TGTGCCAGCAGTTGGGGACAGGGGTCAGATGGCTACACCTTC. Translating gives CASSWGQGSDGYTF.